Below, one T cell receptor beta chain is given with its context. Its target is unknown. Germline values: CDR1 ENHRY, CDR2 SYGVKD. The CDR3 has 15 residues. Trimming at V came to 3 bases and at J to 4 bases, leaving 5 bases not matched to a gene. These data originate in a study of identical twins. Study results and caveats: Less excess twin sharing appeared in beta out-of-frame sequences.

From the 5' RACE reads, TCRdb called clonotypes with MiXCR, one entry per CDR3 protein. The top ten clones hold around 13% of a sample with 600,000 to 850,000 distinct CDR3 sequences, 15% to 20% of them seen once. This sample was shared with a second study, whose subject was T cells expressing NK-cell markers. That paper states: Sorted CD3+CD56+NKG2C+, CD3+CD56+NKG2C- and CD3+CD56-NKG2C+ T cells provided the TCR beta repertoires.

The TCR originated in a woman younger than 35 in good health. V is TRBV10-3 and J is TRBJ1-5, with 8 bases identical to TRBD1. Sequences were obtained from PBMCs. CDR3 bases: TGTGCCATCAGTGAACGGACAGGGAGGAATCAGCCCCAGCATTTT. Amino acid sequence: CAISERTGRNQPQHF.